This entry lists 26 T cell receptor beta chains sequenced from one sample in a study of blood T cell repertoires in COVID-19. TCRdb's table, derived via immunoSEQ multiplex PCR, lists solely in-frame clones and lacks some. Of some 110,000 clones in the sample, about 90% were seen once. Sequencing input: peripheral blood. The receptors were gathered from a man over 45 with acute or convalescent COVID-19.

This chain's CDR3 is CASSQDSNYQPQHF. CDR3 sequence (DNA): TGCGCCAGCAGCCAGGACAGTAATTATCAGCCCCAGCATTTT. This chain uses TRBV5-1 with TRBJ1-5; perhaps TRBD1 as D (6 bases). Germline assignment: CDR1 SGHRS and CDR2 YFSETQ. This CDR3 contains 14 residues. Trimming pared 4 bases from V and 5 bases from J, leaving 13 bases between.

The chain recombines TRBV12-5 with TRBJ2-4; D is possibly TRBD1 (6 bases). Germline V gene sequence: CDR1 LGHNT, CDR2 FRNRAP. The CDR3 sequence is 15 residues long. V lost 6 bases, J lost 5 bases, and 17 bases lay in between. In DNA form, the CDR3 reads TGTGCTAGTGGACCCGGACAGAACGGGGAAAACATTCAGTACTTC. Its translation: CASGPGQNGENIQYF.

The genes are TRBV24-1 and TRBJ2-2; TRBD2 matches at 14 bases. Germline CDR1 reads KGHDR; CDR2 reads SFDVKD. V gave up 7 bases and J gave up 8 bases; unmatched junction bases: 8. The CDR3 loop spans 16 amino acids. The CDR3 sequence is CATSPTSGRAAGELFF. The CDR3 nucleotides read TGTGCCACCAGCCCGACTAGCGGGAGGGCCGCGGGGGAGCTGTTTTTT.

The genes are TRBV19 and TRBJ2-2, with unresolved D. The CDR3 sequence is 14 residues long. The germline V gene encodes CDR1 LNHDA and CDR2 SQIVND (reference sequence). V lost 0 bases to trimming and J lost 6 bases, with 8 bases between them. Here the CDR3 reads CASSIDIRAGELFF. In nucleotides, the CDR3 is TGTGCCAGTAGTATAGATATAAGAGCCGGGGAGCTGTTTTTT.

This clone appeared a single time. The J gene is TRBJ2-5, the V gene TRBV18; TRBD2 matches at 7 bases. The CDR3 runs 15 residues. CDR1 and CDR2 from the germline V gene are KGHSH and LQKENI. J gave up 2 bases and V 1 base, and 4 bases lay outside the gene matches. The CDR3, as DNA: TGTGCCAGCTCACCACGATCTAGCGGACAAGAGACCCAGTACTTC. It specifies CASSPRSSGQETQYF.

This rearrangement joins TRBV7-2 to TRBJ2-1; D gene unclear. Looked up from germline, CDR1 is SGHTA and CDR2 is FQGNSA. This CDR3 is built from 15 residues. Trimming left V 4 bases short and J 1 base short, with 11 bases between. CDR3 nucleotides: TGTGCCAGCAGCTCGGTAGCCCGTTCCTACAATGAGCAGTTCTTC. Protein: CASSSVARSYNEQFF.

The chain carries TRBV2 and TRBJ2-1; tentatively, D is TRBD2 (5 bases). Germline CDR1 SNHLY, CDR2 FYNNEI. Trimming stripped 8 bases from V and 3 bases from J, with 8 bases between. The CDR3 loop spans 12 amino acids. Written as DNA, the CDR3 is TGTGCCAGCGGAGGAATCTACAATGAGCAGTTCTTC. This encodes CASGGIYNEQFF.

This chain's CDR3 is CASSTPSIRNTIYF. The CDR3 bases are TGTGCCAGCAGCACCCCGTCAATTCGGAACACCATATATTTT. This chain links TRBV2 with TRBJ1-3; D is ambiguous. Germline CDR1 is SNHLY and CDR2 is FYNNEI. Trimming left V 6 bases short and J 7 bases short, with 16 bases between. CDR3 size: 14 residues. Full variable domain (remainder filled in from reference TRBV2 and TRBJ1-3): EPEVTQTPSHQVTQMGQEVILRCVPISNHLYFYWYRQILGQKVEFLVSFYNNEISEKSEIFDDQFSVERPDGSNFTLKIRSTKLEDSAMYFCASSTPSIRNTIYFGEGSWLTVV.

The chain joins TRBV30 to TRBJ1-6; D is undetermined. Germline CDR1 GTSNPN, CDR2 SVGIG (reference sequence). The V end was cut by 4 bases, the J end by 7 bases, with 17 bases between. The CDR3 is 15 amino acids. Here the CDR3 DNA reads TGTGCCTGGACTCAGATCAACCTTATGAATTCACCCCTCCACTTT. Its translation is CAWTQINLMNSPLHF.

This rearrangement joins TRBV5-1 to TRBJ2-5; D gene uncertain. V lost 0 bases to trimming and J lost 2 bases, with 8 bases between them. CDR1 SGHRS and CDR2 YFSETQ come from the germline V gene. This CDR3 has 14 residues. This chain's CDR3 is CASSLAGFQETQYF. The CDR3 coding sequence is TGCGCCAGCAGCTTGGCAGGATTTCAAGAGACCCAGTACTTC.

The CDR3 here is CASSLGTGRRGGELFF. The CDR3 nucleotides are TGTGCCAGCAGCTTGGGGACAGGGCGGAGGGGCGGGGAGCTGTTTTTT. The chain is built from TRBV5-4 and TRBJ2-2; 8 bases agree with TRBD1. Germline V gives CDR1 SGHNT, CDR2 YYREEE (reference sequence). V was clipped by 0 bases and J by 7 bases; unmatched bases: 8. The CDR3 covers 16 residues. The complete variable domain, with remaining parts taken from reference TRBV5-4 and TRBJ2-2, reads ETGVTQSPTHLIKTRGQQVTLRCSSQSGHNTVSWYQQALGQGPQFIFQYYREEENGRGNFPPRFSGLQFPNYSSELNVNALELDDSALYLCASSLGTGRRGGELFFGEGSRLTVL.

The chain has TRBV30 and TRBJ1-3; unclear D gene. The CDR3 totals 12 residues. Deletions cut 3 bases from V and 0 bases from J, with 3 bases between. Germline loops: CDR1 GTSNPN, CDR2 SVGIG (reference sequence). This chain's CDR3 is CAWRHSGNTIYF. The CDR3 coding sequence is TGTGCCTGGAGACACTCTGGAAACACCATATATTTT.

This chain connects TRBV7-8 to TRBJ2-5, with D maybe TRBD1 (5 bases). V was shortened by 6 bases and J by 1 base, with 12 bases between the two germline ends. CDR1 SGHVS and CDR2 FQNEAQ come from the germline V gene. The CDR3 contains 14 residues. The CDR3 here is CASRGVPFQETQYF. CDR3 sequence (DNA): TGTGCCAGCAGAGGGGTCCCTTTCCAAGAGACCCAGTACTTC.

This rearrangement joins TRBV2 to TRBJ2-7, with 9 bases fitting TRBD2. Germline-derived CDR1 and CDR2 are SNHLY and FYNNEI. This CDR3 spans 16 amino acids. After removal of 2 bases from V and 0 bases from J, the junction contained 5 bases not matched to a gene. CDR3 sequence: CASSETTSGPSYEQYF. The CDR3 nucleotides are TGTGCCAGCAGTGAAACCACTAGCGGGCCCTCCTACGAGCAGTACTTC.

The chain couples TRBV18 to TRBJ1-1; TRBD1 matches at 7 bases. The germline V gene has CDR1 KGHSH and CDR2 LQKENI. The CDR3 covers 13 residues. Losses at the gene ends were 4 bases for V and 7 bases for J; bases not matched to a gene: 6. The CDR3 loop is CASSQGAQGEAFF. CDR3 nucleotide sequence: TGTGCCAGCTCACAGGGGGCGCAGGGTGAAGCTTTCTTT.

This clone was detected a few times. The J gene is TRBJ2-1, the V gene TRBV18; 7 bases are a match to TRBD2. This CDR3 region has 15 residues. Germline-derived CDR1 and CDR2 are KGHSH and LQKENI. V was clipped by 3 bases and J by 1 base; unmatched bases: 3. CDR3 loop: CASSPREASYNEQFF. The CDR3, as DNA: TGTGCCAGCTCACCTCGGGAGGCTTCCTACAATGAGCAGTTCTTC.

The chain employs TRBV24-1 and TRBJ2-3; 10 positions match TRBD2. The CDR3 spans 15 residues. The V gene's germline CDR1 is KGHDR and CDR2 SFDVKD. The V gene end was trimmed by 3 bases and the J gene end by 11 bases; junction bases not matched to a gene: 10. The CDR3 spells CATSDPRRLAGEQYF. The CDR3 coding sequence is TGTGCCACCAGTGATCCTCGTCGCCTAGCGGGAGAGCAGTATTTT.

The J gene is TRBJ2-1, the V gene TRBV28, with D uncertain. Trimming stripped 1 base from V and 5 bases from J, with 6 bases between. There are 13 residues in the CDR3. CDR1 is MDHEN, CDR2 SYDVKM, per germline. As DNA, the CDR3 is TGTGCCAGCAGTTTATTACAAAACAATGAGCAGTTCTTC. Amino acids: CASSLLQNNEQFF.

This CDR3 reads CASSSARGQETQYF. For the CDR3, the DNA is TGTGCCAGCAGCTCCGCCCGGGGCCAAGAGACCCAGTACTTC. This rearrangement joins TRBV11-3 to TRBJ2-5, with D perhaps TRBD2 (5 bases). The length of the CDR3 is 14 residues. The V and J ends lost 4 bases and 1 base respectively, with 10 bases between them. Germline-derived CDR1 and CDR2 are SGHNT and YENEEA. Variable domain in full (rest from reference TRBV11-3 and TRBJ2-5): EAGVVQSPRYKIIEKKQPVAFWCNPISGHNTLYWYLQNLGQGPELLIRYENEEAVDDSQLPKDRFSAERLKGVDSTLKIQPAELGDSAVYLCASSSARGQETQYFGPGTRLLVL.

DNA for the CDR3: TGTGCCAGCAGCCCAGGGAAGAATTCACCCCTCCACTTT. It yields the protein CASSPGKNSPLHF. The rearrangement joins TRBV3-1 (or the pseudogene TRBV3-2) to TRBJ1-6, with D possibly matching TRBD1 (5 bases). The V end was cut by 4 bases, the J end by 7 bases, with 8 bases between. Germline-derived CDR1 and CDR2 are LGHDT and YNNKEL (reference sequence). The CDR3 is made up of 13 amino acids.

The chain has TRBV10-1 and TRBJ2-7; a possible D gene is TRBD2 (5 bases). This CDR3 is 15 amino acids long. The germline V gene has CDR1 WNHNN and CDR2 SYGVQD (reference sequence). Between the trimmed V and J ends, which lost 3 bases and 2 bases, there was a span of 14 bases. The CDR3 region has the DNA TGCGCCAGCAGTGACGGGCCCGGACTGACCTACGAGCAGTACTTC. The encoded protein is CASSDGPGLTYEQYF.

The V gene is TRBV7-8, the J gene TRBJ1-4, with D hard to call. The ends were cut back, 1 base at V and 10 bases at J, with 10 bases in the middle. The CDR3 is 13 residues long. Germline-derived CDR1 and CDR2 are SGHVS and FQNEAQ. The CDR3 region is CASSLGVEGKLFF. DNA for the CDR3: TGTGCCAGCAGCTTAGGAGTGGAGGGAAAACTGTTTTTT. The whole variable domain, remainder taken from reference TRBV7-8 and TRBJ1-4, is GAGVSQSPRYKVAKRGQDVALRCDPISGHVSLFWYQQALGQGPEFLTYFQNEAQLDKSGLPSDRFFAERPEGSVSTLKIQRTQQEDSAVYLCASSLGVEGKLFFGSGTQLSVL.

The chain carries TRBV7-8 and TRBJ2-3; D may be TRBD2 (6 bases). The CDR3 is made up of 13 amino acids. The V and J ends lost 5 bases and 6 bases respectively, with 12 bases between them. Germline CDR1 and CDR2: SGHVS and FQNEAQ. In DNA form, the CDR3 reads TGTGCCAGCAGCGGGGACTTTCGCGATACGCAGTATTTT. This translates into CASSGDFRDTQYF.

The V call is TRBV27, the J call TRBJ2-5; 9 bases agree with TRBD2. The germline gives CDR1 MNHEY, CDR2 SMNVEV (reference sequence). Trimming cost V 3 bases and J 3 bases; bases outside gene matches: 2. The CDR3 is 14 amino acids. The CDR3 protein is CASSLLAGEETQYF. The CDR3 nucleotides read TGTGCCAGCAGTTTGTTAGCGGGAGAAGAGACCCAGTACTTC.

The chain is built from TRBV3-1 (or the pseudogene TRBV3-2) and TRBJ1-1; 10 bases fit TRBD1. With V trimmed by 3 bases and J by 5 bases, 6 bases remained unmatched. This CDR3 has 15 amino acids. Looked up from germline, CDR1 is LGHDT and CDR2 is YNNKEL (reference sequence). CDR3 amino acids: CASSQRQGAGTEAFF. Here the CDR3 DNA reads TGTGCCAGCAGCCAGAGACAGGGGGCAGGTACTGAAGCTTTCTTT.

The chain recombines TRBV4-1 with TRBJ2-5; maybe TRBD2 (5 bases). The CDR3 sequence is 16 residues long. Germline lookup yields CDR1 MGHRA and CDR2 YSYEKL. The V end lost 0 bases, the J end lost 1 base, and 12 bases lay between the germline ends. As DNA, the CDR3 is TGCGCCAGCAGCCAAGATCGGGATGGCCTCCAAGAGACCCAGTACTTC. It encodes CASSQDRDGLQETQYF.